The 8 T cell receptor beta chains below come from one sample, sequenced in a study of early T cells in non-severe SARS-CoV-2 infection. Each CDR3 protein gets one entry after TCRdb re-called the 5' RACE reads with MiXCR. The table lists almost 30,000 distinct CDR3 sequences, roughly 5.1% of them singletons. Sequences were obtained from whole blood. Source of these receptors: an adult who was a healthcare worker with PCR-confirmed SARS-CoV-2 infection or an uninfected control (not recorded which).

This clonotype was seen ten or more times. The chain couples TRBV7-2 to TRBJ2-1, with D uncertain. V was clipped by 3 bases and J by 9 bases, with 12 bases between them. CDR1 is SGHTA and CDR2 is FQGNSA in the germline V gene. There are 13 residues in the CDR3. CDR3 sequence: CASSFTWKAEQFF. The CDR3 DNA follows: TGTGCCAGCAGCTTCACCTGGAAAGCTGAGCAGTTCTTC.

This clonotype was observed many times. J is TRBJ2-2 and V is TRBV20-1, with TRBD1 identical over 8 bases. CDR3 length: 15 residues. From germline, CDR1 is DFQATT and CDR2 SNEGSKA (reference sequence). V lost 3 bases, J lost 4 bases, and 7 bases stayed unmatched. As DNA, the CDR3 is TGCAGTGCTAGTCTGGCAGGGGGCGCCACCGGGGAGCTGTTTTTT. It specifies CSASLAGGATGELFF.

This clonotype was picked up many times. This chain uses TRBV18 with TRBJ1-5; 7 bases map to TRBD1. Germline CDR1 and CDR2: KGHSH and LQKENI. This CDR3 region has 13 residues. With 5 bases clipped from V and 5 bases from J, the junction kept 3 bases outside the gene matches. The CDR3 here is CASSRDSYQPQHF. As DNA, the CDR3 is TGTGCCAGCTCAAGGGACAGCTATCAGCCCCAGCATTTT.

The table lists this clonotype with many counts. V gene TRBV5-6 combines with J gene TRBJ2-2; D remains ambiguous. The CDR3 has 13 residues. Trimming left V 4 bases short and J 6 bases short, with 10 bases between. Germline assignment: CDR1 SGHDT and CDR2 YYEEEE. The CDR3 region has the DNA TGTGCCAGCAGCCCCAGTATGGCCGGGGAGCTGTTTTTT. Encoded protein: CASSPSMAGELFF.

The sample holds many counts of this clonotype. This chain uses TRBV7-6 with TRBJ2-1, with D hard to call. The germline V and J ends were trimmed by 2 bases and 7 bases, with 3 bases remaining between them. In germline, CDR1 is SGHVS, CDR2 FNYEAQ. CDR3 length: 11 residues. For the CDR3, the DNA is TGTGCCAGCAGCTTAAAGAATGAGCAGTTCTTC. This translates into CASSLKNEQFF.

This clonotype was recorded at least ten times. CDR3: CASSLASGGTNEKLFF. The CDR3 DNA reads TGTGCCAGCAGCTTAGCTTCCGGGGGCACTAATGAAAAACTGTTTTTT. The J gene is TRBJ1-4, the V gene TRBV7-2, with a tentative D call TRBD1 (6 bases). The CDR3 loop spans 16 amino acids. CDR1 and CDR2 (germline): SGHTA, FQGNSA. V lost 0 bases and J 2 bases, leaving 10 bases between the germline ends.

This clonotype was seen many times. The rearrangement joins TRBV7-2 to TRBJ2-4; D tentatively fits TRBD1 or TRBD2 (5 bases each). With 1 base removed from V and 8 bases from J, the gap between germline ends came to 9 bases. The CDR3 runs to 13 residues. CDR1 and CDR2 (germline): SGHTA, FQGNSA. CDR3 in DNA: TGTGCCAGCAGCTTAGTTCTGGGGGACATTCAGTACTTC. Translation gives CASSLVLGDIQYF.

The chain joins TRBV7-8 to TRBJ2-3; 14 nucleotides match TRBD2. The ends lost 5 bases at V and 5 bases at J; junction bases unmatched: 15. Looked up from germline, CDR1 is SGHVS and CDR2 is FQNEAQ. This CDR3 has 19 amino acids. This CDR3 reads CASSPPPGLAGVSQDTQYF. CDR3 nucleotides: TGTGCCAGCAGCCCCCCTCCGGGACTAGCGGGAGTATCTCAAGATACGCAGTATTTT.